This TCR beta chain stems from a study of OX40 agonist ivuxolimab in advanced cancers. Study in general: Those enrolled were 82.7% male, with a mean age of 60 years and ages from about 20 to 90. Partial responses were achieved by three patients: one hepatocellular carcinoma, two cutaneous melanoma. General observations from the study: CD8+ T cells were the subset that, on average, had more expanded clones than CD4+.

Clones were sequenced by immunoSEQ multiplex PCR, and TCRdb holds only the in-frame ones, with some missing. The data show 57,000 or so clones, around four fifths seen once. Germline V gene sequence: CDR1 LNHDA, CDR2 SQIVND (reference sequence). The V and J ends lost 6 bases and 5 bases respectively, with 19 bases between them. The CDR3 spans 15 residues. Comment on this clone: Its matching antigen is unknown.

This chain connects TRBV19 to TRBJ2-5; weak D call: TRBD1 (6 bases). This specimen was CD4+ or CD8+ T cells sorted from blood, taken in a trial of the OX40 agonist ivuxolimab. This TCR came from an adult with an advanced solid tumor such as melanoma, head and neck, liver or kidney cancer. The CDR3 loop is CASSPGTNRDETQYF. For the CDR3, the DNA is TGTGCCAGTAGCCCCGGGACCAACAGGGACGAGACCCAGTACTTC.